The rows below give T cell receptor beta chains drawn from one sample of a study of CDR3 diversity in severe acne. From the PCR reads, TCRdb called clonotypes with MiXCR, one entry per CDR3 protein. Of roughly 93,000 distinct CDR3 sequences detected, around 47% appear once; the ten largest clones hold 9.5% to 13%. Sequencing was carried out using blood. These receptors were taken from a male donor with severe acne vulgaris. CDR3s include the opening cysteine and the closing phenylalanine or tryptophan. A D gene is named only where the DNA matches it firmly. Some rows have no size entry. The others give once, few or many, or a class for an expanded clone.

V: TRBV2; J: TRBJ2-7; size: NA; D: NA; CDR3: CASTPSYEQYF
V: TRBV12-3/TRBV12-4; J: TRBJ2-4; size: NA; D: TRBD1; CDR3: CASSPGQVFSIQYF
V: TRBV10-3; J: TRBJ1-2; size: once; D: NA; CDR3: CAISDLGGGDGYTF
V: TRBV24-1; J: TRBJ2-5; size: NA; D: TRBD2; CDR3: CATSGASGEETQYF
V: TRBV20-1; J: TRBJ1-2; size: NA; D: TRBD1; CDR3: CSAHIQGQNYGYTF
V: TRBV15; J: TRBJ2-7; size: NA; D: NA; CDR3: CATSSLARAVDGYYEQYF
V: TRBV5-4; J: TRBJ2-1; size: many; D: TRBD1; CDR3: CASSTGSTGETNEQFF
V: TRBV25-1; J: TRBJ1-6; size: once; D: NA; CDR3: CASSPLWRLNGIQNSPLHF
V: TRBV9; J: TRBJ2-5; size: many; D: TRBD2; CDR3: CASSVYPLAGETQYF
V: TRBV19; J: TRBJ1-5; size: few; D: NA; CDR3: CASSSLRKGLWQPQHF
V: TRBV4-1; J: TRBJ2-3; size: NA; D: TRBD2; CDR3: CASSQVGGRADTQYF
V: TRBV4-1; J: TRBJ2-7; size: many; D: NA; CDR3: CASSQTHNTYEQYF
V: TRBV6-5; J: TRBJ1-4; size: NA; D: TRBD1; CDR3: CASSSPGTAEKLFF
V: TRBV15; J: TRBJ2-3; size: once; D: NA; CDR3: CATSREQGTDTQYF
V: TRBV2; J: TRBJ1-4; size: few; D: NA; CDR3: CASRGGKLFF
V: TRBV6-1; J: TRBJ1-1; size: few; D: TRBD1; CDR3: CASSEMAGGFTEAFF
V: TRBV10-3; J: TRBJ2-5; size: NA; D: TRBD1; CDR3: CATSDSGQGQETQYF
V: TRBV20-1; J: TRBJ2-7; size: many; D: TRBD2; CDR3: CSAPLAGSGEQYF
V: TRBV19; J: TRBJ2-1; size: many; D: NA; CDR3: CASTPSVGSSYNEQFF
V: TRBV2; J: TRBJ1-1; size: few; D: TRBD1; CDR3: CASSVGQGNTEAFF
V: TRBV28; J: TRBJ1-2; size: NA; D: NA; CDR3: CASSPDADGYTF
V: TRBV6-5; J: TRBJ1-6; size: many; D: NA; CDR3: CASREVYNSPLHF
V: TRBV9; J: TRBJ2-2; size: many; D: NA; CDR3: CASSVWAGELFF
V: TRBV6-4; J: TRBJ2-1; size: many; D: TRBD1; CDR3: CASSDSGAGGNEQFF
V: TRBV14; J: TRBJ2-1; size: many; D: TRBD2; CDR3: CASSQDWGGNEQFF
V: TRBV9; J: TRBJ2-2; size: few; D: NA; CDR3: CASSVGGSNTGELFF
V: TRBV10-2; J: TRBJ2-7; size: many; D: NA; CDR3: CASSGTVTYEQYF
V: TRBV4-3; J: TRBJ1-5; size: NA; D: NA; CDR3: CASSQDQGGNQPQHF
V: TRBV5-1; J: TRBJ2-6; size: NA; D: TRBD2; CDR3: CASSPPGSGRAGANVLTF
V: TRBV7-9; J: TRBJ1-4; size: NA; D: NA; CDR3: CASSHHRGLLPGANEKLFF
V: TRBV7-8; J: TRBJ2-5; size: NA; D: NA; CDR3: CASSWTDARETQYF
V: TRBV3-1; J: TRBJ1-1; size: many; D: NA; CDR3: CASSGGVDTEAFF
V: TRBV10-2; J: TRBJ1-1; size: NA; D: TRBD1; CDR3: CASKGQAFEAFF
V: TRBV7-8; J: TRBJ2-5; size: NA; D: NA; CDR3: CASSFRRGSRAQYF
V: TRBV5-4; J: TRBJ2-7; size: NA; D: NA; CDR3: CASSLGGHIHTYEQYF
V: TRBV7-3; J: TRBJ2-7; size: NA; D: NA; CDR3: CASSLGGGDVYEQYF
V: TRBV12-3/TRBV12-4; J: TRBJ1-2; size: NA; D: NA; CDR3: CASSISPGPSLGGCTF
V: TRBV10-2; J: NA; size: NA; D: NA; CDR3: CASSVIGGGRFEQFF
V: TRBV5-6; J: TRBJ1-5; size: NA; D: NA; CDR3: CASSPTGTQSNQPQHF